The T cell receptor beta chain described here comes from a study of PD-L1 blockade in urothelial cancer. V was cut by 1 base and J by 7 bases, with 13 bases left in between. The CDR3 is 14 residues long. Germline values: CDR1 SGHTA, CDR2 FQGNSA. The assay was immunoSEQ multiplex PCR, and TCRdb's table has in-frame clones only and misses some. Found here are tens of thousands of clones, roughly 87% of them singletons; the top ten hold roughly 14%. As for time point: pretreatment peripheral blood. The receptor's source is an older woman with urothelial cancer. Sample: PBMCs, taken around atezolizumab (anti-PD-L1) treatment. J is TRBJ1-1 and V is TRBV7-2; no reliable D call. The CDR3 bases are TGTGCCAGCAGCTTAGACCTGGGGAGAGGTGAAGCTTTCTTT. This gives the protein CASSLDLGRGEAFF.